Below, one T cell receptor (beta chain) is given with its context. The same CDR3 is also encoded by other DNA sequences in this sample. This record comes from a study of T cell responses to AZD1222 COVID-19 vaccine. TCRdb's copy holds only in-frame clones and misses some; the assay was immunoSEQ multiplex PCR. The table records about 83,000 clones, 88% of them present only once. Trimming cost V 1 base and J 4 bases; bases outside gene matches: 3. The length of the CDR3 is 13 residues. The germline gives CDR1 GTSNPN, CDR2 SVGIG (reference sequence). Sequenced here: peripheral blood, sampled on day 0 of MenACWY control vaccination. This sequence joins TRBV30 and TRBJ1-1; 7 bases fit TRBD1. This receptor was taken from an adult in good health. As DNA, the CDR3 is TGTGCCTGGAGTGGACAGGGTGGCACTGAAGCTTTCTTT. Its protein product is CAWSGQGGTEAFF. Full variable domain (rest looked up from reference TRBV30 and TRBJ1-1): SQTIHQWPATLVQPVGSPLSLECTVEGTSNPNLYWYRQAAGRGLQLLFYSVGIGQISSEVPQNLSASRPQDRQFILSSKKLLLSDSGFYLCAWSGQGGTEAFFGQGTRLTVV.